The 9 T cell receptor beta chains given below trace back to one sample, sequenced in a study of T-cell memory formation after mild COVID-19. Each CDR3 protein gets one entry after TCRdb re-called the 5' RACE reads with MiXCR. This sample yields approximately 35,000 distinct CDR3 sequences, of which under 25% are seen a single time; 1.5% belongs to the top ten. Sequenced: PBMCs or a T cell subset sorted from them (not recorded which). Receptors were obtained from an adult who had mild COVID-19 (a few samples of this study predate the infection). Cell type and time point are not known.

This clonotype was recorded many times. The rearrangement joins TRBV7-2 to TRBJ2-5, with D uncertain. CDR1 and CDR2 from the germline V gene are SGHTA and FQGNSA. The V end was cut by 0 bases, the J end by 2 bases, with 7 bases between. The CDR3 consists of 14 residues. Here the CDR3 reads CASSLAGKQETQYF. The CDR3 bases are TGTGCCAGCAGCTTAGCTGGGAAACAAGAGACCCAGTACTTC. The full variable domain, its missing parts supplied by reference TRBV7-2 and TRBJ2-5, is GAGVSQSPSNKVTEKGKDVELRCDPISGHTALYWYRQSLGQGLEFLIYFQGNSAPDKSGLPSDRFSAERTGGSVSTLTIQRTQQEDSAVYLCASSLAGKQETQYFGPGTRLLVL.

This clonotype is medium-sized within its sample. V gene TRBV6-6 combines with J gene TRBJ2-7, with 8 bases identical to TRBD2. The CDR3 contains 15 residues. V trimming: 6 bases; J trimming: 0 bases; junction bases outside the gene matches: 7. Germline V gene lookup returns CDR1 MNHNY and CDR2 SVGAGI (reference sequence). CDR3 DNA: TGTGCCAGCAGGGGTTCTAGCGGGCCCTCCTACGAGCAGTACTTC. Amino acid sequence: CASRGSSGPSYEQYF.

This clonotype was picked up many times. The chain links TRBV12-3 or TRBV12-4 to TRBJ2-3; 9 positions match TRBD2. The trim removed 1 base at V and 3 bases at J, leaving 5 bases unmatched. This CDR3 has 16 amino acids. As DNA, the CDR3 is TGTGCCAGCAGTTTAGGTCTAGCGGGAAAGACAGATACGCAGTATTTT. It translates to CASSLGLAGKTDTQYF.

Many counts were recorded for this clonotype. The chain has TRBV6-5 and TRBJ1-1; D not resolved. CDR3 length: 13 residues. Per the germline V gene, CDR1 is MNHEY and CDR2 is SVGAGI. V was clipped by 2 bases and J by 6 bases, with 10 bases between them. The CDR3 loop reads CASSYGIWAEAFF. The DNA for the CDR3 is TGTGCCAGCAGTTACGGGATCTGGGCTGAAGCTTTCTTT.

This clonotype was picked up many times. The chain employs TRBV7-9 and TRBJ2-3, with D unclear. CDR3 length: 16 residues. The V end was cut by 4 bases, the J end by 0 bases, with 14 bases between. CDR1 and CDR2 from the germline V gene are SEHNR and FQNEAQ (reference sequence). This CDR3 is CASSSRAFTSTDTQYF. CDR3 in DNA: TGTGCCAGCAGCTCCCGGGCCTTTACTAGCACAGATACGCAGTATTTT.

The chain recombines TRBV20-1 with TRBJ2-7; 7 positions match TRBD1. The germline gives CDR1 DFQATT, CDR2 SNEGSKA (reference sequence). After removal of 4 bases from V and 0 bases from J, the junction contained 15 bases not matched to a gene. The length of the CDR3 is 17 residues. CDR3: CSATLTWGTASSYEQYF. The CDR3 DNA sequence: TGCAGTGCTACATTAACATGGGGGACAGCGAGCTCCTACGAGCAGTACTTC.

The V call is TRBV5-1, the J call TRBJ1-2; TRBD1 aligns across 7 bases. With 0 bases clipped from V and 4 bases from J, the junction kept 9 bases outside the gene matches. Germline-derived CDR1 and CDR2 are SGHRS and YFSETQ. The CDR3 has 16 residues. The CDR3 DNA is TGCGCCAGCAGCTTGGACACCACCGGGACAGCCTATGGCTACACCTTC. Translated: CASSLDTTGTAYGYTF.

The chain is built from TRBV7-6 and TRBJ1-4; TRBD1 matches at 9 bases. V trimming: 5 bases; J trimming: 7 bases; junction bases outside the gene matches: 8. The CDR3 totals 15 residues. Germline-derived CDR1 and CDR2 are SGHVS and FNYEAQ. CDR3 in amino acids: CASSPKQGAREKLFF. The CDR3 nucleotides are TGTGCCAGCAGCCCGAAACAGGGGGCGCGTGAAAAACTGTTTTTT.

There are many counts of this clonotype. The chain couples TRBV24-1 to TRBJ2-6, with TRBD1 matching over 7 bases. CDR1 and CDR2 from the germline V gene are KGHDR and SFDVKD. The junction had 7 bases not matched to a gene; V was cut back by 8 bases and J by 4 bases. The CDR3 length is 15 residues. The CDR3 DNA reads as TGTGCCACCAAGGGGGCAGGAACCGGGGCCAACGTCCTGACTTTC. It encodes CATKGAGTGANVLTF.